The entry below gives a single T cell receptor (beta chain) sequence along with its context. The entry originates in a study of blood T cell repertoires in COVID-19. Study background: Acute-phase and convalescent COVID-19 samples originated in the United States, Italy and Spain. Nucleic acid was either cDNA or gDNA, and it came from T cells, B-cell-depleted T cells, or PBMCs.

In the source study's methods: The assay estimated nucleated cells by amplifying reference gene primers. This table comes from immunoSEQ multiplex PCR, and its TCRdb copy is limited to in-frame clones, with some not included. Clone size and V and J calls were adopted from that table, with D and trimming inferred from the DNA. The table includes approximately 99,000 clones, around 88% detected once. The CDR3 is made up of 14 amino acids. Trimming took 6 bases from V and 7 from J; bases not matched to a gene: 8. Germline CDR1 is SGHTA and CDR2 is FQGNSA. The TCR was taken from a man aged 45-60 years with COVID-19, enrolled during active disease. The chain couples TRBV7-2 to TRBJ2-7; 11 bases match TRBD2. Sequencing was performed on peripheral blood. The CDR3: CASRFSGGAGEQYF. Here the CDR3 DNA reads TGTGCCAGCAGATTTAGCGGGGGGGCGGGTGAGCAGTACTTC.